This T cell receptor beta chain stems from a study of CD8+CD57+ T cells in acquired aplastic anemia. At the level of the study: CD4+ and CD8+ cells, once sorted, gave DNA averaging roughly 3.2 ug.

Concerning this clonotype: Its antigen is still unknown. This sequence may be a read error, since a much larger clone differs from it by one base.

In germline, CDR1 is MNHEY, CDR2 SVGAGI. The CDR3 spans 15 residues. Study findings and constraints: Both patients and controls carried the same twenty-nine CD8+ CDR3 sequences. Between the patient and control groups, CD8+ Simpson's diversity did not differ significantly.

Profiling of TCR beta VDJ combinations and CDR3 sequences used genomic DNA as template. TCRdb reprocessed the reads with MiXCR, giving one entry per CDR3 protein. The profile covers about 270,000 distinct CDR3 sequences, with 55% to 65% appearing a single time and roughly 8% taken by the ten largest. Specimen: sorted CD4+, CD8+, or CD8+CD57+ T cells (not recorded which) from PBMCs. The origin of this receptor is a human donor with severe aplastic anemia or a healthy control (not recorded which). The rearrangement joins TRBV6-5 to TRBJ1-3; D remains ambiguous. Written as DNA, the CDR3 is TGTGCCTGCAGTTACCAGGCCCTCTCTGGAAACACCATATATTTT. Translated, it gives CACSYQALSGNTIYF.